This TCR beta chain is drawn from a study of blood T cell repertoires in COVID-19. Study-level information: Samples of COVID-19 (acute and convalescent) were obtained from the United States, Italy and Spain.

In germline, CDR1 is MNHEY, CDR2 SVGEGT. J gave up 2 bases and V 5 bases, and 6 bases lay outside the gene matches. The length of the CDR3 is 15 residues. Libraries were prepared by immunoSEQ multiplex PCR; TCRdb keeps only in-frame clonotypes and omits some of them. The sample has roughly 200,000 clones; 75% to 90% are singletons. Those enrolled, adults aged 18 to 89 years, came from fewer than 25 US areas. Researchers sorted participants into cohorts using their self-reported clinical history. Exposed participants encountered a COVID-19 case during the 2 weeks preceding study entry. The material sequenced was PBMCs or T cells enriched from blood (not recorded which). The sequence derives from a woman aged 30 to 39 who had been exposed to COVID-19. The rearrangement uses TRBV6-2 or TRBV6-3 and TRBJ2-3, with 8 positions matching TRBD1. The CDR3 is CASSNGQGVTDTQYF. The CDR3 nucleotides read TGTGCCAGCAGTAACGGACAGGGTGTCACAGATACGCAGTATTTT.